Presented here are 10 T cell receptor beta chains from one specimen sequenced in a study of control samples from healthy donors and cancer patients. Profiling relied on immunoSEQ multiplex PCR, and the TCRdb table lists in-frame clones only, not all of them. The table includes 130,000 or so clones, roughly nine tenths detected once. Sequenced sample: blood. These receptors were obtained from a young man in good health.

V is TRBV23-1 and J is TRBJ2-5; 14 bases match TRBD2. TRBV23-1 is sorted into the ORF group, with uncertain function. The CDR3 is 14 amino acids. V lost 10 bases to trimming and J lost 4 bases; unmatched junction nucleotides: 5. The CDR3 DNA reads as TGCGCCACCAGGACTAGCGGGGGGAGAGAGACCCAGTACTTC. This gives the protein CATRTSGGRETQYF.

The J gene is TRBJ1-2, the V gene TRBV27; 9 bases line up with TRBD1. CDR3 length: 13 residues. Trimming at V came to 2 bases and at J to 8 bases, leaving 3 bases not matched to a gene. Germline V CDR1 and CDR2: MNHEY, SMNVEV (reference sequence). CDR3 nucleotides: TGTGCCAGCAGTTTAAGGACAGGGGAAGGCTACACCTTC. It yields the protein CASSLRTGEGYTF.

The chain links TRBV7-9 to TRBJ2-5, with a tentative D call TRBD2 (5 bases). Germline-derived CDR1 and CDR2 are SEHNR and FQNEAQ (reference sequence). CDR3 length: 15 amino acids. V was shortened by 6 bases and J by 5 bases, with 19 bases between the two germline ends. The CDR3 nucleotides read TGTGCCAGCAGTAGACCCGGCCCGAGGGTGGAGACCCAGTACTTC. Translated, it gives CASSRPGPRVETQYF.

The V call is TRBV9, the J call TRBJ1-3; tentative D call: TRBD1 (5 bases). The CDR3 spans 15 residues. Trimming pared 7 bases from V and 0 bases from J, leaving 14 bases between. The germline V gene has CDR1 SGDLS and CDR2 YYNGEE. The CDR3 region is CASGGFGHSGNTIYF. CDR3 in DNA: TGTGCCAGCGGGGGTTTCGGGCACTCTGGAAACACCATATATTTT. Variable domain in full (rest from reference TRBV9 and TRBJ1-3): DSGVTQTPKHLITATGQRVTLRCSPRSGDLSVYWYQQSLDQGLQFLIQYYNGEERAKGNILERFSAQQFPDLHSELNLSSLELGDSALYFCASGGFGHSGNTIYFGEGSWLTVV.

The chain recombines TRBV19 with TRBJ1-5; no definite D call. The germline gives CDR1 LNHDA, CDR2 SQIVND (reference sequence). The germline V and J ends were trimmed by 8 bases and 6 bases, with 11 bases remaining between them. The CDR3 spans 12 residues. The CDR3 here is CASWGVAQPQHF. CDR3 DNA sequence: TGTGCCAGTTGGGGAGTGGCTCAGCCCCAGCATTTT.

This clone was detected only a few times. The chain combines TRBV9 with TRBJ2-5; 10 positions match TRBD2. The junction had 14 bases not matched to a gene; V was cut back by 4 bases and J by 5 bases. CDR3 length equals 17 residues. Germline values: CDR1 SGDLS, CDR2 YYNGEE. CDR3 in DNA: TGTGCCAGCAGCCCCCGATGGAGCGGGGGGGCCGGGGAGACCCAGTACTTC. The encoded protein is CASSPRWSGGAGETQYF.

The chain has TRBV7-6 and TRBJ1-2; D gene ambiguous. The V and J ends lost 3 bases and 0 bases respectively, with 14 bases between them. Germline V gene data show CDR1 as SGHVS and CDR2 as FNYEAQ. The CDR3 loop spans 16 amino acids. The CDR3 DNA sequence: TGTGCCAGCAGCTTGACGGGGAACAGACCTAACTATGGCTACACCTTC. It encodes CASSLTGNRPNYGYTF.

V usage is TRBV27 and J usage is TRBJ2-2, with D possibly being TRBD1 (5 bases). Germline CDR1 MNHEY, CDR2 SMNVEV (reference sequence). Trimming took 4 bases from V and 8 from J, leaving 20 bases between them. This CDR3 is 16 amino acids long. The CDR3 DNA reads as TGTGCCAGCAGTTCTCACCGACAGATGGGATTAGGGGAGCTGTTTTTT. Its translation is CASSSHRQMGLGELFF.

This clone was detected a few times. This chain uses TRBV6-5 with TRBJ1-6; 7 positions match TRBD1. CDR1 is MNHEY, CDR2 SVGAGI, per germline. J gave up 3 bases and V 11 bases, and 4 bases lay outside the gene matches. The CDR3 spans 13 residues. CDR3 sequence reads: CARRDSYNSPLHF. CDR3 coding DNA: TGTGCCCGTCGGGACAGCTATAATTCACCCCTCCACTTT.

The chain uses TRBV10-3 and TRBJ1-6; D is undetermined. The V gene's germline CDR1 is ENHRY and CDR2 SYGVKD. Trimming cost V 2 bases and J 9 bases, with 14 bases left between them. This CDR3 is 15 amino acids long. The chain's CDR3 is CAISEGQMNGSPLHF. The CDR3 nucleotides are TGTGCCATCAGTGAGGGCCAAATGAACGGTTCACCCCTCCACTTT.